The source of this T cell receptor beta chain is a study of CD8 T cells in ankylosing spondylitis. Germline V gives CDR1 SGHTA, CDR2 FQGNSA. V was cut by 2 bases and J by 3 bases, with 8 bases left in between. This CDR3 comprises 14 residues. At least ten counts were recorded for this clonotype. As yet, its antigen is unknown. Whole-study findings and limits: What appeared characteristic of ankylosing spondylitis blood was a TCR beta motif of eight or nine highly homologous variants.

MiXCR, run by TCRdb on the 5' RACE reads, gives a single entry per CDR3 protein. Here the sample spans hundreds of thousands of distinct CDR3 sequences, over 9.5% being singletons. The receptor was isolated from a male donor with ankylosing spondylitis. The chain carries TRBV7-2 and TRBJ1-5; perhaps TRBD1 as D (5 bases). Source material: blood, either unsorted or a sorted T cell fraction (not recorded which). CDR3 nucleotides: TGTGCCAGCAGCTTAAAGGGGTTCAATCAGCCCCAGCATTTT. It encodes CASSLKGFNQPQHF.